A selection of T cell receptor beta chains follows, all from one sample in a study of response to subunit inactivated influenza vaccine. MiXCR, run by TCRdb on the RT-PCR reads, gives a single entry per CDR3 protein. Of 400,000 to 550,000 distinct CDR3 sequences listed, about 25% are singletons. The sequencing used CD4+ T cells sorted from PBMCs, collected about 5 days after vaccination. Every receptor here comes from a man in his forties or fifties who received an inactivated influenza vaccine. Each CDR3 is given with its conserved first and last residue. The D gene is left open where the match is weak. The listing skips clone size in some rows; elsewhere it reads once, few, many or a size class.

.	TRBJ2-1	.	TRBV11-2	TGTGCCAGCAGCCCTCAGGAACTATTGGGCTACAATGAGCAGTTCTTC	CASSPQELLGYNEQFF
.	TRBJ1-3	many	TRBV7-8	TGTGCCAGCAGCTTAGCAGTGGACTCTGGAAACACCATATATTTT	CASSLAVDSGNTIYF
TRBD1	TRBJ2-1	few	TRBV30	TGTGCCTGTATATCGGGACAGCCATTCATCAATGAGCAGTTCTTC	CACISGQPFINEQFF
TRBD1	TRBJ2-7	.	TRBV20-1	TGCAGTGCTAGGCCGACAGGGGGCAACGAGCAGTACTTC	CSARPTGGNEQYF
.	TRBJ2-1	.	TRBV20-1	TGCAGTGCACCCCGAGGGAGGATGACCTACAATGAGCAGTTCTTC	CSAPRGRMTYNEQFF
.	TRBJ2-2	few	TRBV11-2	TGTGCCAGCAGCTTAGAATTTGGAGGGGGCGGGGAGCTGTTTTTT	CASSLEFGGGGELFF
.	TRBJ2-1	.	TRBV20-1	TGCAGTGCTAGAGACCGGGACACGAACAATGAGCAGTTCTTC	CSARDRDTNNEQFF
.	TRBJ2-3	many	TRBV12-3/TRBV12-4	TGTGCCAGCAGCCAATTCGCGGGGGCGGGGGATACGCAGTATTTT	CASSQFAGAGDTQYF
.	TRBJ2-3	.	TRBV18	TGTGCCAGCTCACCATTGCCAGGGTGGAGTGGTTCAGATACGCAGTATTTT	CASSPLPGWSGSDTQYF
.	TRBJ2-6	few	TRBV10-3	TGTGCCATCAGGTCTCGGGCCAACGTCCTGACTTTC	CAIRSRANVLTF
TRBD1	TRBJ2-5	once	TRBV4-2	TGTGCCAGCAGCTCCCCGGGACAGGAGGAAGAGACCCAGTACTTC	CASSSPGQEEETQYF
.	TRBJ1-2	.	TRBV5-1	TGCGCCAGCAGCCCCCTCCCTGGCCAGCTTAACTATGGCTACACCTTC	CASSPLPGQLNYGYTF
.	TRBJ2-5	few	TRBV20-1	TGCAGTGCTGACCCGACTAGTAAGGAGACCCAGTACTTC	CSADPTSKETQYF
.	TRBJ2-7	once	TRBV2	TGTGCCAGCAGGACGTTCTCCTACGAGCAGTACTTC	CASRTFSYEQYF
TRBD2	TRBJ2-1	.	TRBV7-3	TGTGCCAGCAGCTTAACGGGACTATCAAACAATGAGCAGTTCTTC	CASSLTGLSNNEQFF
TRBD1	TRBJ1-4	many	TRBV5-6	TGTGCCAGCAGCCCGAAGGGACAGGGCGATGAAAAACTGTTTTTT	CASSPKGQGDEKLFF
.	TRBJ2-5	few	TRBV2	TGTGCCACCGCTAACGGGCCACAAGAGACCCAGTACTTC	CATANGPQETQYF
TRBD1	TRBJ2-7	.	TRBV6-1	TGTGCCAGCAGCCTCCTCGGGACAGGAGCAACTTACGAGCAGTACTTC	CASSLLGTGATYEQYF
.	TRBJ1-6	once	TRBV12-3/TRBV12-4	TGTGCCAGCAGTTCGGGTCGGGAAAATTCACCCCTCCACTTT	CASSSGRENSPLHF
TRBD2	TRBJ2-2	few	TRBV9	TGTGCCAGCAGCGTACAAGCGGGGACCGGGGAGCTGTTTTTT	CASSVQAGTGELFF
.	TRBJ1-1	few	TRBV9	TGTGCCAGCAGCGTAGTTGGGGGGGACACTGAAGCTTTCTTT	CASSVVGGDTEAFF
.	TRBJ2-7	few	TRBV5-4	TGTGCCAGCAGCTTGGCCCGCAGGGGACTACACTACGAGCAGTACTTC	CASSLARRGLHYEQYF
TRBD1	TRBJ2-1	few	TRBV7-8	TGTGCCAGCAGCAGAAGACAGGGGGCGGGTGAGCAGTTCTTC	CASSRRQGAGEQFF
.	TRBJ1-2	few	TRBV4-1	TGCGCCAGCAGCCAAGAAGTGGCAGGTACTAACTATGGCTACACCTTC	CASSQEVAGTNYGYTF
.	TRBJ2-1	.	TRBV7-2	TGTGCCAGCAGCATCGGGACATCCTACAATGAGCAGTTCTTC	CASSIGTSYNEQFF
TRBD2	TRBJ2-1	few	TRBV20-1	TGCAGTGGGAATGAAGGACTAGCCCCCCACAATGAGCAGTTCTTC	CSGNEGLAPHNEQFF
TRBD1	TRBJ1-2	few	TRBV7-2	TGTGCCAGCAGCTTCCGGGACAGACCTAACTATGGCTACACCTTC	CASSFRDRPNYGYTF
TRBD2	TRBJ2-1	.	TRBV11-3	TGTGCCAGCAGCTTAGGTGCGGGAGCATCCTACAATGAGCAGTTCTTC	CASSLGAGASYNEQFF
.	TRBJ2-1	.	TRBV27	TGTGCCAGCAGTTCCCTGAGCGGAGGGGGCAATGAGCAGTTCTTC	CASSSLSGGGNEQFF
TRBD2	TRBJ2-1	few	TRBV12-3/TRBV12-4	TGTGCCAGCAGTTCGCTAGCGGGGGGCTTTGGCAATGAGCAGTTCTTC	CASSSLAGGFGNEQFF
TRBD2	TRBJ2-2	.	TRBV7-2	TGTGCCAGCAGCTTAGGACTAGCGGGGGCCTACACCGGGGAGCTGTTTTTT	CASSLGLAGAYTGELFF
TRBD2	TRBJ2-2	many	TRBV20-1	TGCAGTGCAAGACTAGCGGGCTTATCCGGGGAGCTGTTTTTT	CSARLAGLSGELFF
.	TRBJ2-1	few	TRBV7-2	TGTGCCAGCAGCCCCGTTGGGGGGGGGCACGATGAGCAGTTCTTC	CASSPVGGGHDEQFF
.	TRBJ2-4	few	TRBV7-2	TGTGCCAGCAGCTTTACAAACATTCAGTACTTC	CASSFTNIQYF
.	TRBJ2-5	.	TRBV30	TGTGCCTGGAGAGGCCAGGGAATCGGGGAGACCCAGTACTTC	CAWRGQGIGETQYF
.	TRBJ2-3	.	TRBV20-1	TGCAGTGCCCCTAGGCGGGACCCCACAGATACGCAGTATTTT	CSAPRRDPTDTQYF
.	TRBJ2-5	few	TRBV6-2/TRBV6-3	TGTGCCAGCAGTTACTCCCCGACTAACCAAGAGACCCAGTACTTC	CASSYSPTNQETQYF
.	TRBJ1-2	.	TRBV5-1	TGCGCCAGCAGCTTGTCGGTTGCTTCTGATTCGGGCTACACCTTC	CASSLSVASDSGYTF
.	TRBJ2-5	few	TRBV28	TGTGCCAGCAGCCTCGGGACGTTCGTCGAGACCCAGTACTTC	CASSLGTFVETQYF
.	TRBJ2-7	.	TRBV29-1	TGCAGCGTTGTAACGGACAGACGGTACGAGCAGTACTTC	CSVVTDRRYEQYF
TRBD1	TRBJ2-1	.	TRBV5-1	TGCGCCAGCAGCTTGGTGGGACAGGAGAATGAGCAGTTCTTC	CASSLVGQENEQFF
TRBD1	TRBJ2-2	.	TRBV29-1	TGCAGCGTTCCCGGGACAGGGGTTCCGAGGGAGCTGTTTTTT	CSVPGTGVPRELFF
TRBD1	TRBJ2-7	few	TRBV4-3	TGCGCCAGCAGCCAAGGGGCAGGGGGCCGGTACGAGCAGTACTTC	CASSQGAGGRYEQYF
TRBD2	TRBJ2-5	.	TRBV9	TGTGCCAGCAGCGTATCTGGACTAGCGGGAGTTCGGGAGACCCAGTACTTC	CASSVSGLAGVRETQYF
.	TRBJ1-2	.	TRBV28	TGTGCCAGCAGTAAATACGGGGGGGCCTATGGCTACACCTTC	CASSKYGGAYGYTF
.	TRBJ2-1	few	TRBV20-1	TGCAGTGCTAGAGCACCCTACTCCTACAATGAGCAGTTCTTC	CSARAPYSYNEQFF
.	TRBJ2-1	few	TRBV6-6	TGTGCCAGCAGTTGGAGCGTAGAGCAGTTCTTC	CASSWSVEQFF
TRBD1	TRBJ2-1	.	TRBV6-5	TGTGCCAGCAGTTACGGGACAGGGCTCGGCAATGAGCAGTTCTTC	CASSYGTGLGNEQFF